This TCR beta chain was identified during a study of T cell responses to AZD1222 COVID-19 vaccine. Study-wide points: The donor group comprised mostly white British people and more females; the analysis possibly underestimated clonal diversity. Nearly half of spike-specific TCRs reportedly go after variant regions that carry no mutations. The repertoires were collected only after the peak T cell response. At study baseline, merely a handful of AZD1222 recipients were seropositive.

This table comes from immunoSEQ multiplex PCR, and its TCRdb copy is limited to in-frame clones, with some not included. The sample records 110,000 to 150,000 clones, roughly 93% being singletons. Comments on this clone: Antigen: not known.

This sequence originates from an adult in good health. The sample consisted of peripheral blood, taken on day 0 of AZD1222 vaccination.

CDR3 sequence reads: CASSLERRSTEAFF. The CDR3 DNA reads TGTGCCAGCAGCTTAGAGAGGCGTAGCACTGAAGCTTTCTTT. The J gene is TRBJ1-1, the V gene TRBV5-6; no clear D. Germline CDR1 SGHDT, CDR2 YYEEEE. The CDR3 extends over 14 amino acids. Trimming removed 2 bases at V and 4 bases at J, with 12 bases between.